This is a list of T cell receptor beta chains from one sample in a study of cytomegalovirus exposure and HLA in healthy donors. Generated by immunoSEQ multiplex PCR, the TCRdb table keeps only in-frame clones and is missing some. The sample comprises approximately 230,000 clones, more than 85% of which are singletons, and about 11% rests with the top ten. The sequenced sample consisted of PBMCs. Receptors were obtained from a man between 18 and 35 years old in good health and CMV-seropositive. Both conserved end residues are trimmed from each CDR3. Fields, in order: CDR3 length, V gene, CDR3 protein.

10,TRBV30,AWSGGGGTQY
11,TRBV10-1,ASSGVAGFEQF
11,TRBV27,ASSNSRRTEAF
13,TRBV5-6,ASSLRSYSNQPQH
14,TRBV29-1,SVEGPTGTVNTEAF
11,TRBV7-3,ASSLTPGVEQY
14,TRBV7-6,ASSSPSRSGLHEQF
15,TRBV6-1,ASSDFKTSGRANEQF
12,TRBV28,ASSSGTGGYGYT
12,TRBV6-5,ASSSLARKETQY
11,TRBV6-1,ASIIDRGTEAF
9,TRBV5-6,ASSFAGDEY
17,TRBV2,ASSEYVGQVHAIKNIQY
15,TRBV7-9,ASSQTSRGLFSYEQY
13,TRBV6-4,ASSPLAASGNEQF
12,TRBV28,ASSLRGTAYGYT
13,TRBV4-1,ASSHGGHSSYEQY
11,TRBV6-1,ASSDWTQETQY
11,TRBV2,ASGGATRETQY
12,TRBV5-4,ASSFWAATGELF
11,TRBV28,ATVVRTEETQY
13,TRBV28,ASRPYRGGSYEQY
9,TRBV20-1,SAHKRRCQY
12,TRBV11-3,ASSPSGISYEQY
14,TRBV5-1,ASSAGQGAGTGELF
15,TRBV9,ASSVFRGGVMSGGYT
10,TRBV2,ASSPPGYEQY
13,TRBV11-3,ASSLLAEARGEQF
13,TRBV19,ASSTGTGGWNEQY
13,TRBV4-1,ASSQETAGLKEAF
13,TRBV4-1,ASSQSVGRTYEQY
11,TRBV7-2,ASSPWTGGEQY
11,TRBV4-3,ASSPQPGETQY
11,TRBV18,ASSPQSSYEQY
12,TRBV5-1,ASSELGGAGEAF
11,TRBV11-3,ASSQGGDTEAF
14,TRBV15,ATSRDSGSPTGELF
15,TRBV27,ASSPDRRLAGEETQY
12,TRBV5-8,ASSLEGRSTEAF
13,TRBV29-1,SVEELAGAYNEQF
11,TRBV7-2,ASRYFSENGYT
13,TRBV18,ASSFSGSHYNEQF
15,TRBV12-5,ASGLVLGNPGGETQY
14,TRBV7-2,ASSGHRGRTNTEAF
12,TRBV19,ASSIVGTGMPQH
10,TRBV2,ASRGESYEQY
12,TRBV7-9,ASSPRDRDETQY
15,TRBV2,ASSQTLDRIGANVLT
14,TRBV4-1,ASSQASEYSYNEQF
18,TRBV21-1,ASSKPLVASGRAKPYEQY
14,TRBV9,ASSVDPGQGNEKLF
12,TRBV7-7,ASSPSTGANVLT
12,TRBV6-1,ASVWDRHTGELF
15,TRBV19,ASSIEHKRLAKNIQY
13,TRBV6-5,ASRRDRATNEKLF
10,TRBV2,ASRDRSYEQY
9,TRBV6-1,ASTGGEKLF
12,TRBV5-1,ASSPTGNTGELF
13,TRBV4-2,ASSQVAGVLPEQF